The clone carrying this TCR beta chain was detected many times. Its antigen is not identified. Findings and limits, study-wide: Larger-cohort validation covered only one TCR beta V-J rearrangement. In terms of TCR gene usage, tumor memory CD4+ T cells clustered together with blood and lymph node memory CD4+ cells, as well as with lymph node naive CD4+ cells.

Constant-region reverse primers amplified full-length variable regions, followed by semi-nested Nested Universal Primer A PCR. MiXCR, run by TCRdb on the 5' RACE reads, gives a single entry per CDR3 protein. Of 34,000 or so distinct CDR3 sequences in the sample, around 27% were seen once. Germline lookup yields CDR1 SGHRS and CDR2 YFSETQ. CDR3 length: 16 residues. V lost 4 bases, J lost 2 bases, and 13 bases lay in between. Tregs were sorted as CD4+CD25+CD127-/low cells. The sequence was obtained from a female donor with breast cancer. The chain has TRBV5-1 and TRBJ2-6; no firm D call. Sequenced: tumor-infiltrating Tregs sorted from the breast tumor. CDR3 sequence (DNA): TGCGCCAGCAGCCGGCTCGCCGTCACTGGGGCCAACGTCCTGACTTTC. Amino acids: CASSRLAVTGANVLTF.